These 24 T cell receptor beta chains originate from one sample sequenced in a study of shared clonotypes between healthy human individuals. TCRdb's copy holds only in-frame clones and misses some; the assay was immunoSEQ multiplex PCR. The top ten hold 0.05% to 0.08% of the sample, which has approximately 530,000 clones, more than 95% seen once. The sample taken for sequencing was naive CD4+ T cells sorted from blood. Indicated subset: CD45RA+ positively selected. These receptor sequences come from a woman in her 30s in good health.

The chain has TRBV5-6 and TRBJ2-1; 10 nucleotides align to TRBD2. The junction had 5 bases not matched to a gene; V was cut back by 2 bases and J by 6 bases. This CDR3 has 15 residues. Germline CDR1 reads SGHDT; CDR2 reads YYEEEE. In DNA form, the CDR3 reads TGTGCCAGCAGCTTAGGGCTAGCGGGAGTCAATGAGCAGTTCTTC. The encoded protein is CASSLGLAGVNEQFF.

The V call is TRBV6-5, the J call TRBJ2-7; unclear D gene. CDR1 MNHEY and CDR2 SVGAGI come from the germline V gene. V dropped 4 bases and J dropped 3 bases, with 13 bases sitting between them. CDR3 length: 14 amino acids. CDR3 protein: CASSFGLDGYEQYF. The CDR3 DNA sequence: TGTGCCAGCAGTTTCGGCTTGGACGGCTACGAGCAGTACTTC.

This clone has just a few counts. The chain employs TRBV6-5 and TRBJ2-7, with 7 positions matching TRBD2. The CDR3 sequence is 14 residues long. Germline CDR1 reads MNHEY; CDR2 reads SVGAGI. With 6 bases clipped from V and 0 bases from J, the junction kept 5 bases outside the gene matches. CDR3: CASRMGGSSYEQYF. The CDR3 DNA reads as TGTGCCAGCAGGATGGGCGGGAGCTCCTACGAGCAGTACTTC.

The V call is TRBV28, the J call TRBJ2-7; the match to TRBD2 covers 11 bases. V lost 5 bases, J lost 2 bases, and 8 bases stayed unmatched. Germline CDR1 reads MDHEN; CDR2 reads SYDVKM. The CDR3 totals 16 residues. CDR3 loop: CASSRGLAGETYEQYF. In nucleotides, the CDR3 is TGTGCCAGCAGTCGCGGACTAGCGGGCGAAACCTACGAGCAGTACTTC.

The gene calls are TRBV19 and TRBJ2-1; 8 positions match TRBD2. Unmatched junction bases numbered 8, after V lost 8 bases and J lost 2 bases. The germline CDR1 and CDR2 sequences are LNHDA and SQIVND (reference sequence). This CDR3 is 15 amino acids long. The DNA of the CDR3 is TGTGCCAGTCAAAGGGCGGGAGGAACCTACAATGAGCAGTTCTTC. It encodes CASQRAGGTYNEQFF.

The chain couples TRBV13 to TRBJ1-3, with TRBD1 matching 8 bases. There are 17 residues in the CDR3. V lost 4 bases and J lost 0; bases outside the gene matches: 8. Germline V gene sequence: CDR1 PRHDT, CDR2 FYEKMQ (reference sequence). The CDR3 spells CASSSTTGTGSGNTIYF. Written as DNA, the CDR3 is TGTGCCAGCAGCTCAACCACCGGGACAGGCTCTGGAAACACCATATATTTT.

The chain joins TRBV6-5 to TRBJ2-1, with 7 bases lining up with TRBD2. V was clipped by 7 bases and J by 3 bases; unmatched bases: 3. Germline V gives CDR1 MNHEY, CDR2 SVGAGI. This CDR3 contains 13 residues. For the CDR3, the DNA is TGTGCCAGCACGTCGGGAGGCTACAATGAGCAGTTCTTC. This sequence encodes CASTSGGYNEQFF.

The chain is built from TRBV4-1 and TRBJ2-3; 7 bases fit TRBD1. CDR1 and CDR2 from the germline V gene are MGHRA and YSYEKL. The V and J ends lost 2 bases and 1 base, in that order; junction bases with no gene match: 12. The CDR3 totals 18 residues. The CDR3 DNA is TGCGCCAGCAGCCAACATATAGGGGGCTCTGAGGGCACAGATACGCAGTATTTT. This gives the protein CASSQHIGGSEGTDTQYF.

This clone was picked up one time. The chain uses TRBV28 and TRBJ2-1, with D perhaps given as TRBD1 or TRBD2 (5 bases each). The germline gives CDR1 MDHEN, CDR2 SYDVKM. The length of the CDR3 is 17 residues. The germline V and J ends were trimmed by 5 bases and 7 bases, with 24 bases remaining between them. CDR3: CASSPPSGRGVENEQFF. CDR3 in DNA: TGTGCCAGCAGTCCCCCGTCGGGAAGGGGCGTTGAAAATGAGCAGTTCTTC.

V gene TRBV11-2 combines with J gene TRBJ1-3, with 8 positions matching TRBD1. Germline trimming cut 0 bases from V and 2 bases from J; bases unmatched to any gene: 3. Germline assignment: CDR1 SGHAT and CDR2 FQNNGV. The CDR3 totals 16 residues. CDR3 amino acids: CASSLETDRAGNTIYF. CDR3 nucleotide sequence: TGTGCCAGCAGCTTAGAGACGGACAGGGCTGGAAACACCATATATTTT.

The CDR3 loop is CASRSQVPQPQHF. Written as DNA, the CDR3 is TGTGCCAGCAGATCTCAGGTTCCTCAGCCCCAGCATTTT. The chain is built from TRBV6-6 and TRBJ1-5, with D hard to call. The germline V gene encodes CDR1 MNHNY and CDR2 SVGAGI (reference sequence). CDR3 length: 13 residues. Trimming removed 6 bases from V and 6 bases from J, with 12 bases in between.

This chain joins TRBV29-1 and TRBJ2-7, with 7 nucleotides matching TRBD2. V shed 6 bases and J 7 bases; nucleotides not matched to a gene: 9. Germline V gene sequence: CDR1 SQVTM, CDR2 ANQGSEA. The CDR3 is 12 residues long. CDR3 nucleotide sequence: TGCAGCGTGGGGGGGGACGCTGGGGAGCAGTACTTC. Encoded protein: CSVGGDAGEQYF.

This clone was seen only a few times. The chain employs TRBV30 and TRBJ1-4; D remains unclear. V was trimmed by 2 bases and J by 8 bases, leaving 9 bases between them. The germline CDR1 and CDR2 sequences are GTSNPN and SVGIG (reference sequence). The CDR3 consists of 12 residues. The CDR3 reads CAWSRSLEKLFF. The CDR3 region has the DNA TGTGCCTGGAGTAGGTCGCTAGAAAAACTGTTTTTT.

This clone was seen only a few times. The sample has other DNA sequences that encode this CDR3 too. The genes are TRBV5-1 and TRBJ2-2, with TRBD1 as a possible D gene (5 bases). This CDR3 contains 14 residues. V was shortened by 2 bases and J by 2 bases, with 7 bases between the two germline ends. Germline values: CDR1 SGHRS, CDR2 YFSETQ. Here the CDR3 reads CASSLGANTGELFF. In DNA, the CDR3 is TGCGCCAGCAGCTTAGGGGCAAACACCGGGGAGCTGTTTTTT. The variable domain in full, with the rest retrieved from reference TRBV5-1 and TRBJ2-2, is KAGVTQTPRYLIKTRGQQVTLSCSPISGHRSVSWYQQTPGQGLQFLFEYFSETQRNKGNFPGRFSGRQFSNSRSEMNVSTLELGDSALYLCASSLGANTGELFFGEGSRLTVL.

CDR3 in amino acids: CASTQGANEKLFF. The CDR3 DNA reads as TGCGCCAGCACTCAGGGGGCTAATGAAAAACTGTTTTTT. The chain has TRBV5-1 and TRBJ1-4, with 7 bases lining up with TRBD1. The V and J ends lost 6 bases and 3 bases, in that order; junction bases with no gene match: 2. This CDR3 has 13 residues. Germline CDR1 SGHRS, CDR2 YFSETQ. Full variable domain (rest looked up from reference TRBV5-1 and TRBJ1-4): KAGVTQTPRYLIKTRGQQVTLSCSPISGHRSVSWYQQTPGQGLQFLFEYFSETQRNKGNFPGRFSGRQFSNSRSEMNVSTLELGDSALYLCASTQGANEKLFFGSGTQLSVL.

The sample holds a few counts of this clone. J is TRBJ2-1 and V is TRBV7-9; D unclear. V was trimmed by 4 bases and J by 10 bases, leaving 8 bases between them. Germline V gene sequence: CDR1 SEHNR, CDR2 FQNEAQ (reference sequence). This CDR3 is 11 amino acids long. The CDR3 DNA reads as TGTGCCAGCAGCTCCGACACGGAGCAGTTCTTC. Translating gives CASSSDTEQFF. The full variable domain, rest sourced from reference TRBV7-9 and TRBJ2-1, is DTGVSQNPRHKITKRGQNVTFRCDPISEHNRLYWYRQTLGQGPEFLTYFQNEAQLEKSRLLSDRFSAERPKGSFSTLEIQRTEQGDSAMYLCASSSDTEQFFGPGTRLTVL.

The chain employs TRBV27 and TRBJ2-1; tentative D call: TRBD1 (6 bases). V dropped 3 bases and J dropped 4 bases, with 19 bases sitting between them. CDR3 size: 17 residues. Germline lookup yields CDR1 MNHEY and CDR2 SMNVEV (reference sequence). The CDR3 region has the DNA TGTGCCAGCAGTTTGGGCTTCGGGCAGGGGACATACAATGAGCAGTTCTTC. This gives the protein CASSLGFGQGTYNEQFF.

This clone has just one count. The CDR3 DNA is TGTGCCAGCAGCTTAAACCAGGGGGCTATTGAGCAGTTCTTC. Its protein is CASSLNQGAIEQFF. The chain has TRBV7-9 and TRBJ2-1, with 8 bases lining up with TRBD1. The J segment lost 9 bases and the V segment lost 2 bases, leaving 6 bases of the junction unmatched. The CDR3 runs to 14 residues. CDR1 is SEHNR, CDR2 FQNEAQ, per germline (reference sequence).

This chain uses TRBV30 with TRBJ1-2; D possibly corresponds to TRBD1 (6 bases). V lost 2 bases and J lost 7, with 14 bases in between. The CDR3 loop spans 13 amino acids. Germline assignment: CDR1 GTSNPN and CDR2 SVGIG (reference sequence). The CDR3 DNA reads as TGTGCCTGGAGTCCCTCAGGGGTGGTTGGCTACACCTTC. Translated: CAWSPSGVVGYTF.

For the CDR3, the DNA is TGTGCCAGCAGTTTCGTCTCAGGGGTAGGAGAGACCCAGTACTTC. This translates into CASSFVSGVGETQYF. This chain links TRBV6-5 with TRBJ2-5; D possibly corresponds to TRBD1 (6 bases). V lost 4 bases and J lost 4, with 16 bases in between. The CDR3 is 15 residues long. The germline V gene encodes CDR1 MNHEY and CDR2 SVGAGI.

In this sample, this clone turned up once. This chain uses TRBV25-1 with TRBJ2-7; D might be TRBD1 (5 bases). The CDR3 is 15 residues long. V gave up 2 bases and J gave up 2 bases, with 13 bases separating them. Germline V lookup: CDR1 MGHDK, CDR2 SYGVNS. CDR3 residues: CASSEVGVPTYEQYF. CDR3 DNA: TGTGCCAGCAGTGAAGTAGGGGTCCCCACCTACGAGCAGTACTTC.

This chain connects TRBV19 to TRBJ1-1; TRBD1 is a possible D gene (5 bases). The CDR3 loop spans 12 amino acids. CDR1 LNHDA and CDR2 SQIVND come from the germline V gene (reference sequence). Deletions cut 5 bases from V and 5 bases from J, with 9 bases between. The CDR3: CASSAGRTEAFF. Here the CDR3 DNA reads TGTGCCAGTAGTGCAGGGCGGACTGAAGCTTTCTTT.

The J gene is TRBJ1-5, the V gene TRBV10-3, with D perhaps matching TRBD1 (6 bases). Germline CDR1 reads ENHRY; CDR2 reads SYGVKD. The CDR3 extends over 14 amino acids. Trimming stripped 3 bases from V and 4 bases from J, with 10 bases between. The DNA for the CDR3 is TGTGCCATCAGTGACCCAGGGGAAAATCAGCCCCAGCATTTT. As protein: CAISDPGENQPQHF.

As DNA, the CDR3 is TGCGCCAGCAGCAGGGGCGGGAAAGACACCGGGGAGCTGTTTTTT. This encodes CASSRGGKDTGELFF. This chain links TRBV5-1 with TRBJ2-2; TRBD2 might be the D (6 bases). Between the trimmed V and J ends, which lost 4 bases and 3 bases, there was a span of 13 bases. The CDR3 extends over 15 amino acids. From germline, CDR1 is SGHRS and CDR2 YFSETQ.